Following are 14 T cell receptor beta chains from one sample sequenced in a study of blood T cell repertoires in COVID-19. Repertoires were generated with immunoSEQ multiplex PCR, while TCRdb's copy carries only in-frame clones and drops some. The table includes 350,000 to 450,000 clones, 65% to 90% detected once. Specimen: peripheral blood. Source of these receptors: a woman aged 55-69 years with COVID-19, enrolled during active disease.

This chain links TRBV27 with TRBJ2-7; maybe TRBD2 (6 bases). The germline V gene encodes CDR1 MNHEY and CDR2 SMNVEV (reference sequence). This CDR3 contains 15 residues. V lost 2 bases, J lost 0 bases, and 11 bases lay in between. The CDR3 loop is CASSLVPGSSYEQYF. The CDR3, as DNA: TGTGCCAGCAGTTTAGTCCCCGGGAGCTCCTACGAGCAGTACTTC.

This clone was seen more than once but under ten times. This chain links TRBV7-9 with TRBJ1-1, with a tentative D call TRBD1 (5 bases). The CDR3 contains 15 residues. V lost 2 bases to trimming and J lost 0 bases, with 10 bases between them. Germline CDR1 is SEHNR and CDR2 is FQNEAQ (reference sequence). Here the CDR3 reads CASSLSGGMNTEAFF. The CDR3 DNA reads TGTGCCAGCAGCTTATCCGGGGGGATGAACACTGAAGCTTTCTTT. Based on the CDR3 plus reference TRBV7-9 and TRBJ1-1, the full variable domain is DTGVSQNPRHKITKRGQNVTFRCDPISEHNRLYWYRQTLGQGPEFLTYFQNEAQLEKSRLLSDRFSAERPKGSFSTLEIQRTEQGDSAMYLCASSLSGGMNTEAFFGQGTRLTVV.

This clone is a singleton in its sample. The gene calls are TRBV5-1 and TRBJ2-1; 7 bases line up with TRBD1. There are 15 residues in the CDR3. Trimming removed 1 base from V and 7 bases from J; junction bases left unmatched: 8. Germline V CDR1 and CDR2: SGHRS, YFSETQ. The CDR3 nucleotides read TGCGCCAGCAGCTTGATGGGGGCAGGGGGTAATGAGCAGTTCTTC. As protein: CASSLMGAGGNEQFF.

The genes are TRBV4-2 and TRBJ2-7, with D perhaps matching TRBD2 (6 bases). The CDR3 is made up of 14 amino acids. In germline, CDR1 is LGHNA, CDR2 YNFKEQ. Trimming removed 4 bases from V and 5 bases from J, with 15 bases in between. CDR3 coding DNA: TGTGCCAGCAGCCCTCTCCTAGCGAGGAACGAGCAGTACTTC. This translates into CASSPLLARNEQYF.

CDR3 amino acids: CASRKTSGGRNEQFF. The CDR3 nucleotides read TGTGCCAGCCGCAAAACTAGCGGGGGGAGGAATGAGCAGTTCTTC. V usage is TRBV28 and J usage is TRBJ2-1; 12 bases fit TRBD2. From germline, CDR1 is MDHEN and CDR2 SYDVKM. The CDR3 runs 15 residues. The ends lost 8 bases at V and 7 bases at J; junction bases unmatched: 9.

The chain has TRBV5-4 and TRBJ2-2; D may be TRBD2 (7 bases). V was pared by 5 bases and J by 4 bases, with 15 bases between. This CDR3 comprises 15 residues. Germline CDR1 is SGHNT and CDR2 is YYREEE (reference sequence). The CDR3 coding sequence is TGTGCCAGCAGGCAAGGGGGGGGCCTCACCGGGGAGCTGTTTTTT. Protein sequence: CASRQGGGLTGELFF.

The chain is built from TRBV5-4 and TRBJ2-1; 9 nucleotides line up with TRBD2. The CDR3 length is 19 residues. CDR1 and CDR2 from the germline V gene are SGHNT and YYREEE (reference sequence). Germline trimming cut 0 bases from V and 0 bases from J; bases unmatched to any gene: 10. CDR3 sequence reads: CASSLGGTSSYISYNEQFF. In nucleotides, the CDR3 is TGTGCCAGCAGCTTGGGTGGGACTAGCTCATATATCTCCTACAATGAGCAGTTCTTC. Variable domain in full (rest from reference TRBV5-4 and TRBJ2-1): ETGVTQSPTHLIKTRGQQVTLRCSSQSGHNTVSWYQQALGQGPQFIFQYYREEENGRGNFPPRFSGLQFPNYSSELNVNALELDDSALYLCASSLGGTSSYISYNEQFFGPGTRLTVL.

The V and J genes are TRBV12-3 or TRBV12-4 and TRBJ2-5, with D possibly TRBD2 on 5 matching bases. CDR3 length: 13 amino acids. V gave up 5 bases and J gave up 5 bases, with 12 bases separating them. The CDR3, as DNA: TGTGCCAGCAGTCCATCCTCGGGGGAGACCCAGTACTTC. The encoded protein is CASSPSSGETQYF.

The chain links TRBV6-5 to TRBJ2-7, with D tentatively TRBD1 (6 bases). Germline loops: CDR1 MNHEY, CDR2 SVGAGI. This CDR3 is 13 amino acids long. The V end lost 8 bases, the J end lost 4 bases, and 15 bases lay between the germline ends. CDR3 amino acids: CASRRQGLYEQYF. CDR3 nucleotides: TGTGCCAGCCGGAGGCAGGGGTTGTACGAGCAGTACTTC.

This clone was found a few times. V usage is TRBV18 and J usage is TRBJ2-7; D is ambiguous. Germline-derived CDR1 and CDR2 are KGHSH and LQKENI. The CDR3 has 12 amino acids. Between the trimmed V and J ends, which lost 10 bases and 2 bases, there was a span of 12 bases. This chain's CDR3 is CATKTGTYEQYF. Here the CDR3 DNA reads TGTGCCACCAAGACGGGTACCTACGAGCAGTACTTC.

V usage is TRBV27 and J usage is TRBJ1-2; possible D gene TRBD1, 5 bases. Per the germline V gene, CDR1 is MNHEY and CDR2 is SMNVEV (reference sequence). This CDR3 comprises 17 residues. The V end was cut by 5 bases, the J end by 6 bases, with 25 bases between. The DNA of the CDR3 is TGTGCCAGCAGTGGGCGGTTCGGGCGGGGCGCGGGGGATGGCTACACCTTC. Translating gives CASSGRFGRGAGDGYTF.

This clone was seen once. The chain has TRBV19 and TRBJ2-7; a weak D match, TRBD2 (5 bases). The CDR3 is 15 amino acids. V was shortened by 5 bases and J by 4 bases, with 18 bases between the two germline ends. Per germline, CDR1 LNHDA and CDR2 SQIVND (reference sequence). Here the CDR3 reads CASSPLGSGSYEQYF. CDR3 DNA: TGTGCCAGTAGTCCCCTCGGCAGCGGATCTTACGAGCAGTACTTC.

The chain combines TRBV7-2 with TRBJ2-7; no clear D gene. The V end lost 3 bases, the J end lost 0 bases, and 9 bases lay between the germline ends. Germline V lookup: CDR1 SGHTA, CDR2 FQGNSA. The CDR3 has 14 amino acids. The DNA of the CDR3 is TGTGCCAGCAGCTTCTTCCGAGCCTCCTACGAGCAGTACTTC. This encodes CASSFFRASYEQYF.

The rearrangement uses TRBV5-5 and TRBJ2-2; D is unresolved. Germline V lookup: CDR1 SGHKS, CDR2 YYEKEE (reference sequence). The CDR3 is 15 amino acids. The V end was cut by 2 bases, the J end by 6 bases, with 14 bases between. CDR3 in amino acids: CASSFSLVPAGELFF. The CDR3, as DNA: TGTGCCAGCAGCTTTAGTCTAGTGCCCGCCGGGGAGCTGTTTTTT.